These 10 T cell receptor beta chains originate from one sample sequenced in a study of blood T cell repertoires in COVID-19. The assay was immunoSEQ multiplex PCR, and TCRdb's table has in-frame clones only and misses some. Of roughly 120,000 clones listed, approximately 80% are singletons. Source material: peripheral blood. These receptors were obtained from a man aged 65 to 85 with acute or convalescent COVID-19.

This clone was counted only a few times. V is TRBV10-3 and J is TRBJ1-2, with 10 bases identical to TRBD1. V was clipped by 5 bases and J by 8 bases; unmatched bases: 8. The CDR3 extends over 14 amino acids. Germline V lookup: CDR1 ENHRY, CDR2 SYGVKD. The CDR3 sequence: CAISPGQGRFGYTF. The CDR3, as DNA: TGTGCCATCAGTCCGGGACAGGGGAGGTTCGGCTACACCTTC.

The chain is built from TRBV5-1 and TRBJ2-7; 8 nucleotides align to TRBD2. The junction had 8 bases not matched to a gene; V was cut back by 4 bases and J by 2 bases. Looked up from germline, CDR1 is SGHRS and CDR2 is YFSETQ. The CDR3 is made up of 15 amino acids. CDR3 nucleotides: TGCGCCAGCAGCCCGGGGGGGGCTGCAACCTACGAGCAGTACTTC. Amino acid sequence: CASSPGGAATYEQYF.

V gene TRBV5-1 combines with J gene TRBJ2-7; 7 nucleotides line up with TRBD1. Germline V CDR1 and CDR2: SGHRS, YFSETQ. The length of the CDR3 is 16 residues. Germline trimming cut 1 base from V and 2 bases from J; bases unmatched to any gene: 9. Written as DNA, the CDR3 is TGCGCCAGCAGCTTGCCGGGGACAGCCGGTGCCTACGAGCAGTACTTC. It is translated as CASSLPGTAGAYEQYF.

This chain links TRBV30 with TRBJ2-7; a weak D match, TRBD1 (6 bases). The CDR3 contains 13 residues. CDR1 is GTSNPN and CDR2 is SVGIG in the germline V gene (reference sequence). Trimming took off 0 bases at V and 3 bases at J, with 9 bases between the two ends. CDR3 region: CAWSVQGGYEQYF. Here the CDR3 DNA reads TGTGCCTGGAGTGTACAAGGGGGCTACGAGCAGTACTTC.

This clone has a single count. This chain joins TRBV10-3 and TRBJ2-2, with TRBD2 identical over 11 bases. Germline assignment: CDR1 ENHRY and CDR2 SYGVKD. The CDR3 is 17 residues long. Trimming at V came to 6 bases and at J to 2 bases, leaving 8 bases not matched to a gene. CDR3 protein: CAIREVAGGPNTGELFF. The CDR3 DNA follows: TGTGCCATCAGGGAGGTAGCGGGGGGGCCCAACACCGGGGAGCTGTTTTTT.

The chain is built from TRBV27 and TRBJ1-1; TRBD1 aligns across 8 bases. V shed 1 base, J shed 5 bases, and the junction held 6 bases outside the gene matches. The CDR3 sequence is 15 residues long. CDR1 is MNHEY and CDR2 is SMNVEV in the germline V gene (reference sequence). For the CDR3, the DNA is TGTGCCAGCAGTTTATTGCAGGGGGCAGGGACTGAAGCTTTCTTT. It yields the protein CASSLLQGAGTEAFF.

This clone was observed a handful of times. The genes are TRBV5-1 and TRBJ1-1, with TRBD1 matching over 8 bases. The CDR3 has 15 amino acids. Germline-derived CDR1 and CDR2 are SGHRS and YFSETQ. Trimming at V came to 2 bases and at J to 2 bases, leaving 5 bases not matched to a gene. CDR3 protein: CASSLYGQGNTEAFF. The CDR3 DNA reads TGCGCCAGCAGCTTATACGGACAGGGAAACACTGAAGCTTTCTTT.

This clone was seen more than once but under ten times. The CDR3 coding sequence is TGTGCCAGCAGCTGGTCGGAGGGGGCACCTAGCAATCAGCCCCAGCATTTT. The encoded protein is CASSWSEGAPSNQPQHF. V usage is TRBV28 and J usage is TRBJ1-5, with TRBD1 identical over 7 bases. Germline V CDR1 and CDR2: MDHEN, SYDVKM. J gave up 0 bases and V 6 bases, and 11 bases lay outside the gene matches. The CDR3 loop spans 17 amino acids.

This chain uses TRBV27 with TRBJ1-2; 9 nucleotides align to TRBD1. J gave up 7 bases and V 8 bases, and 11 bases lay outside the gene matches. The germline CDR1 and CDR2 sequences are MNHEY and SMNVEV (reference sequence). The CDR3 has 14 amino acids. The CDR3 is CASWDRDRSGGYTF. The CDR3 DNA sequence: TGTGCCAGCTGGGACAGGGATAGGAGTGGTGGCTACACCTTC.

The chain uses TRBV19 and TRBJ1-2; D is uncertain. Deletions cut 5 bases from V and 12 bases from J, with 22 bases between. Germline V lookup: CDR1 LNHDA, CDR2 SQIVND (reference sequence). CDR3 length: 14 amino acids. The CDR3 sequence: CASSPDPVGRADTF. The CDR3 nucleotides are TGTGCCAGTAGTCCTGACCCAGTAGGGAGGGCGGACACCTTC.